This T cell receptor beta chain emerged from a study of blood T cell repertoires in COVID-19. Overall study: Researchers got acute and convalescent COVID-19 samples from the United States, Italy and Spain. Nucleic acid was either cDNA or gDNA, and it came from T cells, B-cell-depleted T cells, or PBMCs.

In the authors' methods: Amplifying reference gene primers gave estimates of nucleated cell counts. Repertoires were generated with immunoSEQ multiplex PCR, while TCRdb's copy carries only in-frame clones and drops some. D and trimming were read from the DNA, whereas the V and J calls and clone size are those reported in that table. The profile shows 150,000 to 200,000 clones, around 84% of them singletons. Between the trimmed V and J ends, which lost 0 bases and 13 bases, there was a span of 16 bases. In germline, CDR1 is KGHSH, CDR2 LQKENI. This CDR3 is 15 amino acids long. Donors were grouped by their self-reported clinical history.

The chain is built from TRBV18 and TRBJ1-6; D remains unclear. This TCR was recovered from a man aged 40-55 years who had recovered from COVID-19. The sequenced sample consisted of PBMCs or T cells enriched from blood (not recorded which). CDR3: CASSPPRSGERPLHF. In DNA, the CDR3 is TGTGCCAGCTCACCACCGAGGTCTGGCGAGAGGCCCCTCCACTTT.